Below, 5 T cell receptor beta chains from the same sample are listed, as sequenced in a study of CD8 T cells in ankylosing spondylitis. TCRdb re-called the 5' RACE reads through MiXCR, storing one row per CDR3 protein. In the table there are 150,000 or so distinct CDR3 sequences, roughly 10% of which are singletons. The material sequenced was blood, either unsorted or a sorted T cell fraction (not recorded which). The source is a male donor with ankylosing spondylitis or in good health (not recorded which).

This clonotype is a singleton in its sample. A much larger clone is a single base away; this may be a read error. The chain combines TRBV5-5 with TRBJ1-4, with D unresolved. The germline V and J ends were trimmed by 0 bases and 6 bases, with 9 bases remaining between them. The V gene's germline CDR1 is SGHKS and CDR2 YYEKEE (reference sequence). The CDR3 has 14 residues. CDR3 nucleotides: TGTGCCAGCAGCTTGGAGGTCTCCTATGAAAAACTGTTTTTT. Amino acids: CASSLEVSYEKLFF. The variable domain in full, with the rest retrieved from reference TRBV5-5 and TRBJ1-4, is DAGVTQSPTHLIKTRGQQVTLRCSPISGHKSVSWYQQVLGQGPQFIFQYYEKEERGRGNFPDRFSARQFPNYSSELNVNALLLGDSALYLCASSLEVSYEKLFFGSGTQLSVL.

In its sample, this clonotype was seen many times. J is TRBJ2-2 and V is TRBV12-3 or TRBV12-4; TRBD1 might be the D (5 bases). Deletions cut 5 bases from V and 3 bases from J, with 10 bases between. The CDR3 runs 14 residues. The CDR3 sequence is CASSTQGYTGELFF. As DNA, the CDR3 is TGTGCCAGCAGTACCCAGGGTTACACCGGGGAGCTGTTTTTT.

The chain combines TRBV5-1 with TRBJ2-7; D might be TRBD2 (6 bases). The germline gives CDR1 SGHRS, CDR2 YFSETQ. The V end was cut by 3 bases, the J end by 3 bases, with 13 bases between. The CDR3 spans 14 residues. The CDR3 DNA is TGCGCCAGCAGCTACTCAGCGGGCTTCTACGAGCAGTACTTC. Translation: CASSYSAGFYEQYF.

The table lists this clonotype with a few counts. The chain couples TRBV4-2 to TRBJ2-3; weak D call: TRBD2 (6 bases). Germline V gene data show CDR1 as LGHNA and CDR2 as YNFKEQ. This CDR3 spans 15 amino acids. Trimming pared 5 bases from V and 0 bases from J, leaving 12 bases between. The CDR3, as DNA: TGTGCCAGCAGCGATCGAGGGACTAGCACAGATACGCAGTATTTT. Translated: CASSDRGTSTDTQYF.

This clonotype was seen many times. Sequence at one end of the junction differs from germline and may be a read error. The CDR3 DNA sequence: TGTGCCAGCATTTTAGCGGGAAGTTACAATGAGCAGTTCTTC. Residues: CASILAGSYNEQFF. V is TRBV12-3 or TRBV12-4 and J is TRBJ2-1; 8 nucleotides agree with TRBD2. This CDR3 comprises 14 residues.